This T cell receptor (beta chain) is from a study of radiotherapy plus CTLA-4 blockade in lung cancer. Overall study context: Objective responses were seen in roughly 20% of patients, disease control in 31%.

Each patient with chemo-refractory metastatic non-small-cell lung cancer was treated with focal radiation plus CTLA-4 blockade using ipilimumab. Of note for this clone: Its antigen is undetermined.

Study-wide results and caveats: Among blood TCR repertoires after radiotherapy plus ipilimumab, tumor-derived clones expanded. Reportedly, early blood T cell clone dynamics best predicted response, with interferon-beta.

This table comes from immunoSEQ multiplex PCR, and its TCRdb copy is limited to in-frame clones, with some not included. The table shows tens of thousands of clones, with around 83% occurring only once. Source: peripheral blood, taken from a patient treated with radiotherapy plus ipilimumab. This sequence was found in a human donor with non-small cell lung cancer whose response to radiotherapy plus ipilimumab could not be evaluated.

For the CDR3, the DNA is TGTGCCAGCAGCGTAATGGGCGACAATGAGCAGTTCTTC. It encodes CASSVMGDNEQFF. The rearrangement links TRBV9 to TRBJ2-1, with D unclear. CDR1 SGDLS and CDR2 YYNGEE come from the germline V gene. V was pared by 1 base and J by 5 bases, with 7 bases between. The CDR3 has 13 amino acids.